This T cell receptor (beta chain) is from a study of CD8 T cells in ankylosing spondylitis. Libraries of TCR beta came from quantitative 5'-RACE with molecular barcodes. TCRdb used MiXCR to reprocess the 5' RACE reads, holding one entry per CDR3 protein. The table includes some 87,000 distinct CDR3 sequences, roughly 27% detected once. This clonotype was seen more than once but under ten times. Its antigen remains unidentified. Broader study findings: For ankylosing spondylitis blood, a TCR beta motif of 8 or 9 highly homologous variants appeared characteristic. Some motif variants had been reported before (in reactive arthritis synovial fluid and blood). Reportedly, disease-linked clones are significantly enriched in ankylosing spondylitis patients' matched synovial fluid.

Germline V gene lookup returns CDR1 ENHRY and CDR2 SYGVKD. The V end lost 2 bases, the J end lost 2 bases, and 13 bases lay between the germline ends. The CDR3 loop spans 15 amino acids. This receptor was taken from a male donor with ankylosing spondylitis or in good health (not recorded which). Sequenced: blood, either unsorted or a sorted T cell fraction (not recorded which). This chain uses TRBV10-3 with TRBJ2-7; TRBD2 is a possible D gene (6 bases). CDR3 residues: CAISEGRTPAYEQYF. DNA for the CDR3: TGTGCCATCAGTGAGGGGAGGACACCTGCCTACGAGCAGTACTTC.